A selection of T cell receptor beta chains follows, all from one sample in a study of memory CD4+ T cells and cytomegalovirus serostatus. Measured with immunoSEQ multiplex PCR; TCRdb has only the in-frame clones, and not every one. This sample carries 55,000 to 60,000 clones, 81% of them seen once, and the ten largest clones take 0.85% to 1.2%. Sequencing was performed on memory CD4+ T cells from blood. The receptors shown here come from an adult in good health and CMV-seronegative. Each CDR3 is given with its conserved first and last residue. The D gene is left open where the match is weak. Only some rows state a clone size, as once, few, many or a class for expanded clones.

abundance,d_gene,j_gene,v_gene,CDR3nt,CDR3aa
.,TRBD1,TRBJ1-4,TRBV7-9,TGTGCCAGCAGCTTTTCGCAGGGGGGCGAAAAACTGTTTTTT,CASSFSQGGEKLFF
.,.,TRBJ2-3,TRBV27,TGTGCCAGCAGTTTACGGGCAGATACGCAGTATTTT,CASSLRADTQYF
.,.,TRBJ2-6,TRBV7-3,TGTGCCAGCAGCTTAGGAGGGGGAAGGACCAACGTCCTGACTTTC,CASSLGGGRTNVLTF
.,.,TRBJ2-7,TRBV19,TGTGCCAGTAGTCCGGGAGTAGCGGACGAGCAGTACTTC,CASSPGVADEQYF
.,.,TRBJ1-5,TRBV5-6,TGTGCCAGCAGCTTGCGGGTCGCTAATCAGCCCCAGCATTTT,CASSLRVANQPQHF
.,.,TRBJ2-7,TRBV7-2,TGTGCCAGCAGCTTATTGGCACTCACCTACGAGCAGTACTTC,CASSLLALTYEQYF
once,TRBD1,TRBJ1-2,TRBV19,TGTGCCAGTAGTTTCGGAGGGACAGGCGTTGGCTACACCTTC,CASSFGGTGVGYTF
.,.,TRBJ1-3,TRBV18,TGTGCCAGCTCACCACCGTCTCTAGGAAACACCATATATTTT,CASSPPSLGNTIYF
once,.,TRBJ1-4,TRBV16,TGTGCCAGCAGCCAAGAGGAAAAACTGTTTTTT,CASSQEEKLFF
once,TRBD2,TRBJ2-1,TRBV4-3,TGCGCCAGCAGCCAAAGGGTCCCTTATAAGGCTAGCGGGAGATCGGATGACGGTGAGCAGTTCTTC,CASSQRVPYKASGRSDDGEQFF